The count of the clone carrying this T cell receptor (beta chain) is one. Its target is not known. The junction shows a germline mismatch at one end, possibly a read error. TCR alpha and beta CDR3 regions were amplified from RNA using iRepertoire nested multiplex PCR. Tissue mRNA or PBMC total RNA, about 90-450 ng, went into one-step reverse transcription and amplification. TCRdb re-derived calls from the multiplex PCR reads in MiXCR, one entry per CDR3 protein. The sample consists of more than 85,000 distinct CDR3 sequences, about 25% of them appearing once. The record originates from a study of glioma-infiltrating T cells. Study-level points and caveats: Tissue-blood divergence was below expectation in non-neoplastic patients, above in gliomas. Tissue and blood shared very few CDR3 sequences.

The germline gives CDR1 SGHDN, CDR2 FVKESK. CDR3 length: 16 amino acids. Material for sequencing was glioma tissue, nonneoplastic brain tissue, or PBMCs (not recorded which). J is TRBJ1-1 and V is TRBV14; D gene uncertain. The TCR was taken from a human donor with low-grade glioma or glioblastoma, undergoing nonglioma brain surgery, or in good health (not recorded which). CDR3 DNA sequence: TGTGCCACCAGCCAAAGGGCCAGGAGCTCGAACACTGAAGCGTTCTTT. It is translated as CATSQRARSSNTEAFF.